The present TCR beta chain was sequenced within a study of T cell changes during pregnancy in multiple sclerosis. Sequencing used immunoSEQ multiplex PCR; TCRdb keeps in-frame clones, though not all of them. The data contain approximately 37,000 clones, 85% to 95% of them singletons. The CDR3 length is 11 residues. Trimming removed 4 bases from V and 4 bases from J, with 3 bases in between. CDR1 and CDR2 from the germline V gene are SGHRS and YFSETQ. This sequence was found in a female donor in good health, enrolled as a control in a pregnancy study. Sequenced here: CD4+ T cells from peripheral blood mononuclear cells, sampled in the third trimester of pregnancy. The V gene is TRBV5-1, the J gene TRBJ2-1; D call uncertain. For the CDR3, the DNA is TGCGCCAGCAGCACATACAATGAGCAGTTCTTC. This encodes CASSTYNEQFF.